This T cell receptor (beta chain) appears in the sequencing data of a study of long-term antiretroviral therapy in people with HIV (dated by TCRdb to between 2022 and 2023). A note on the overall study: The earliest samples were collected approximately a decade before the 2015 WHO recommendation for immediate ART, a period when ART was typically delayed until CD4 counts fell. Test extractions of a monoclonal T-cell line alongside about 35 polyclonal samples showed no cross-contamination during QIAcube processing. A total of 150 to 200 cryopreserved PBMC samples were contributed to the cohort by 30 adults with confirmed HIV infection, with samples collected serially over a mean of approximately 6 years (range 1-12). Among the approximately 30 participants with HIV, fewer than twelve were female. A retrospective serial study tested whether ART initiation and durable HIV suppression were associated with changes in peripheral blood TRB repertoire composition and diversity. Broader findings and caveats from the paper: The samples span the years 2004 to 2017, and the ART regimens used may be less effective than current regimens. Owing to limited PBMC availability, only the TCR beta chain was sequenced, without alpha chain pairing. Inferences about post-ART repertoire changes were limited because no data were available on ART adherence, viral resistance or therapy changes. Expanded TRB clones identified before ART initiation dominated the repertoire at all time points, although this dominance fluctuated and declined in many PLHIV after ART. CDR3 length ranges in HIV repertoires were narrower than in controls, and network structure suggested an antigen-experienced repertoire with only a slight naive shift after ART. A significant increase in TRB diversity was found to be associated with ART initiation, although TRB diversity was observed to remain significantly below that of transplant donor controls even after long-term ART. Unsorted PBMC were profiled instead of sorted CD4+ and CD8+ T cells because pre-ART samples had limited cell numbers.

The count of this clone is one. Its target antigen remains unknown. No base-level quality is on record; no much larger clone is a single base apart. The immunoSEQ hsTCRB v3.0 assay was used at survey level resolution to sequence the TRB variable region. TRB sequencing targeted a depth of about 40,000-55,000 T-cell genomes per sample. An Illumina MiSeq with a v3 150-cycle kit was used to sequence the pooled TRB libraries. As for the original processing: Repertoire analysis ran in R within a reproducible Nextflow workflow covering QC, data transformation and analysis. LymphoSeq2, an R package for exploring AIRR-Seq data, was used to implement the custom analyses. After excluding a few samples that yielded fewer than 5000 total TRB sequences, 188 HIV repertoires remained for analysis. Among the approximately 190 HIV repertoires that were kept, 59 were collected before ART initiation and roughly 130 were collected after ART initiation. Repertoires were downsampled to 5000 TRB nucleotide sequences, with summary statistics averaged over 100 downsampling iterations. Only TRB sequences with CDR3 regions of at least seven amino acids were retained for analysis. Diversity was assessed using a clonality score derived from Shannon entropy and using the Gini coefficient. In repertoire networks, the top 5000 CDR3 amino acid sequences were linked whenever an edit distance of one separated two sequences. For TRB CDR3 amino acid sequences, antigen specificity groups and MHC restriction were predicted with GLIPH2. Known CMV, EBV, HIV or tissue antigen associations were flagged by matching CDR3 amino acid sequences against VDJdb and McPAS-TCR. Pre-ART, post-ART and control groups were compared with Wilcoxon signed-rank tests and Holm-Bonferroni correction. Imported from immuneACCESS, the table was reduced by TCRdb to in-frame sequences with V and J called. These copies leave out some clones; in studies compared against another copy, an unresolved V gene accounts for under half, and the cause of the remainder is not known. That table supplies the V and J calls and clone size; D and trimming were determined from the DNA. The sample table lists tens of thousands of clones, roughly 78% of them with a count of one. Together, the top ten hold 6% to 8% of the sample.

Inclusion was restricted to participants for whom at least one PBMC sample before ART initiation and at least two post-ART samples were available. Treatment was received in the United States of America by all participants with HIV. Cryopreserved samples of about 1-10 million PBMC were thawed and washed before DNA extraction. At the time of the earliest PBMC sample, participants with HIV were aged between about 23 and 55 years. PBMC samples from each participant spanned 1-4 timepoints before ART initiation and 2-8 timepoints after ART initiation, with a median of 7 samples. For every participant, serial HIV viral load, CD4+ T-cell count, ART history and demographic data were obtained. Using a Qiagen kit on a QIAcube, genomic DNA was extracted from unsorted PBMC, with samples processed in batches of 12. V ends up 4 bases short and J 5 bases short, with an unmatched junction base count of 7. The germline V gene provides CDR1 SGHRS and CDR2 YFSETQ. The CDR3 numbers 16 residues from cysteine through phenylalanine. Only the CDR3 DNA is retained, 48 bases long and in frame from the first base.

The chain is made from TRBV5-1 and TRBJ2-5, with 14 bases in between that match TRBD2. Sequenced material: unsorted PBMCs, taken 0.3 years after starting antiretroviral therapy. The receptor was derived from a man aged 35 to 55 with HIV. The DNA reads TGCGCCAGCAGCGGGGGACTAGCGGGAGTCCGGGAGACCCAGTACTTC. It translates as CASSGGLAGVRETQYF. The variable domain in full, with residues beyond the CDR3 obtained from the reference TRBV5-1 and TRBJ2-5 genes, is KAGVTQTPRYLIKTRGQQVTLSCSPISGHRSVSWYQQTPGQGLQFLFEYFSETQRNKGNFPGRFSGRQFSNSRSEMNVSTLELGDSALYLCASSGGLAGVRETQYFGPGTRLLVL.